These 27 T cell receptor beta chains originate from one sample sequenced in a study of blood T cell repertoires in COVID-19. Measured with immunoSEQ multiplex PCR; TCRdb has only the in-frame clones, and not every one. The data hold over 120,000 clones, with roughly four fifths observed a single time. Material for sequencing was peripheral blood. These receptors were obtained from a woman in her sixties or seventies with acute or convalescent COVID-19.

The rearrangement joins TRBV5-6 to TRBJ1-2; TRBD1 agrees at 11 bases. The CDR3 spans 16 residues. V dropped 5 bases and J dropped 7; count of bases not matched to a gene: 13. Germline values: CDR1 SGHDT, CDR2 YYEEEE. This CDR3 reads CASRLAPTGTGGGYTF. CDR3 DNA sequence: TGTGCCAGCAGACTCGCCCCAACGGGGACAGGGGGTGGCTACACCTTC.

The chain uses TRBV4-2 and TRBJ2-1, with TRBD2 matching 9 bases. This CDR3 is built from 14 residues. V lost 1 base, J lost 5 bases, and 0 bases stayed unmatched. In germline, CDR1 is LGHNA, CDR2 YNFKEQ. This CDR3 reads CASSQVAGDNEQFF. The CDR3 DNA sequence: TGTGCCAGCAGCCAAGTAGCGGGAGACAATGAGCAGTTCTTC.

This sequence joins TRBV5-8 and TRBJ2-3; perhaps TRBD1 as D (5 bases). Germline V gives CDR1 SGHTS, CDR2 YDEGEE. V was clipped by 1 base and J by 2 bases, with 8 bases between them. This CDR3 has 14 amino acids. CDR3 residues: CASSLLGVTDTQYF. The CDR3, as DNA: TGTGCCAGCAGCTTGTTAGGGGTCACAGATACGCAGTATTTT. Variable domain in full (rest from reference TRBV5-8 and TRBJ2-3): EAGVTQSPTHLIKTRGQQATLRCSPISGHTSVYWYQQALGLGLQFLLWYDEGEERNRGNFPPRFSGRQFPNYSSELNVNALELEDSALYLCASSLLGVTDTQYFGPGTRLTVL.

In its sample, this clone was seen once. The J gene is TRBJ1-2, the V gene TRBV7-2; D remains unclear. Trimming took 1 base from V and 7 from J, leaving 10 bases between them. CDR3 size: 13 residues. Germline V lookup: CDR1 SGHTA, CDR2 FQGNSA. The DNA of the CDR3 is TGTGCCAGCAGCTTAGAGGGCGCGGGTGGCTACACCTTC. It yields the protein CASSLEGAGGYTF.

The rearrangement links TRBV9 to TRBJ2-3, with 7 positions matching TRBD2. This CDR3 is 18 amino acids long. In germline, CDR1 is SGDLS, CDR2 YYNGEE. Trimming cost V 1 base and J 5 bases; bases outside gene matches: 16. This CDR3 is CASSVSSFTGGAVDTQYF. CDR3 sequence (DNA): TGTGCCAGCAGCGTAAGTAGTTTTACGGGAGGAGCGGTAGATACGCAGTATTTT.

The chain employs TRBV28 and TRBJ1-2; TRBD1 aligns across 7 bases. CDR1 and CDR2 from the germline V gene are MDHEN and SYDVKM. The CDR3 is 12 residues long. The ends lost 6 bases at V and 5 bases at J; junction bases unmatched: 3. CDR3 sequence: CASRTGSYGYTF. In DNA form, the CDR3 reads TGTGCCAGCAGGACAGGGTCGTATGGCTACACCTTC.

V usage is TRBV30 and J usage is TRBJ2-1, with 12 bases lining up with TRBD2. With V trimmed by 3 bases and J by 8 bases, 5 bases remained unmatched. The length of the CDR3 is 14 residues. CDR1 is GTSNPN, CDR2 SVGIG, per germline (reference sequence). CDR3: CAWRTSGSSDEQFF. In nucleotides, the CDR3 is TGTGCCTGGAGGACTAGCGGGAGTAGCGATGAGCAGTTCTTC.

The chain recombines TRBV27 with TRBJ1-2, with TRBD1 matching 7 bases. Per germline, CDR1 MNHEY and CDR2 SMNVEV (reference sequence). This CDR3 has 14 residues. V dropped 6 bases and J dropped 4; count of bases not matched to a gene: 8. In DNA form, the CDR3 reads TGTGCCAGCAGGGTACAGGGGTCGGTCTATGGCTACACCTTC. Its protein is CASRVQGSVYGYTF.

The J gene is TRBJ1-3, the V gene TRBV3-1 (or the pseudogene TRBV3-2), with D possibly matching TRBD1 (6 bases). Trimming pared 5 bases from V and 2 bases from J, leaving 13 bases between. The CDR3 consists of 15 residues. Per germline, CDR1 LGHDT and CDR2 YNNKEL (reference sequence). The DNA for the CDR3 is TGTGCCAGCAGCGATAATACAGGGACTGGAAACACCATATATTTT. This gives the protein CASSDNTGTGNTIYF.

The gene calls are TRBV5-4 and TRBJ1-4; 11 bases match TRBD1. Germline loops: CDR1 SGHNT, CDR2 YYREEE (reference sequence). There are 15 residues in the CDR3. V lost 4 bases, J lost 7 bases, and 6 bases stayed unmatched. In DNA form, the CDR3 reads TGTGCCAGCAGCACTACCGGGACAGGGGGTGAAAAACTGTTTTTT. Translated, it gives CASSTTGTGGEKLFF.

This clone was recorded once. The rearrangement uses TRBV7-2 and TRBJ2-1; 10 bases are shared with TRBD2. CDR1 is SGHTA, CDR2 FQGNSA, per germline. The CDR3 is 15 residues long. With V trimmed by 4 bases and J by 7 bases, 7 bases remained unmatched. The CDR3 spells CASSSAGGPTNEQFF. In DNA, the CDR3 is TGTGCCAGCAGCTCAGCGGGAGGGCCCACAAATGAGCAGTTCTTC.

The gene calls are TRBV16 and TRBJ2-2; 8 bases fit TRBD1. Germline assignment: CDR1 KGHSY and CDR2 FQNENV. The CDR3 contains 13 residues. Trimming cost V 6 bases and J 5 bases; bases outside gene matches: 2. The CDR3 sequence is CASRGQGTGELFF. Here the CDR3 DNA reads TGTGCCAGCAGAGGACAGGGAACCGGGGAGCTGTTTTTT.

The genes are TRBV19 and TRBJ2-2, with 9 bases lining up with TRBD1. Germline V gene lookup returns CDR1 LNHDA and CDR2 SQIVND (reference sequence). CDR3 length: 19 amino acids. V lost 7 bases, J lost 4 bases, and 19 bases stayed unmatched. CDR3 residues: CASTPLGTGRRAITGELFF. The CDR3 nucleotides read TGTGCCAGTACCCCTTTAGGGACAGGGAGAAGAGCGATCACCGGGGAGCTGTTTTTT.

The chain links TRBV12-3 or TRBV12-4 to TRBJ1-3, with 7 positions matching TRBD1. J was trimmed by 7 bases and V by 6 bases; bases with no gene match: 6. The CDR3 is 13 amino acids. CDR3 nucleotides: TGTGCCAGCAGCACGGACAGGAGGAACACCATATATTTT. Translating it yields CASSTDRRNTIYF.

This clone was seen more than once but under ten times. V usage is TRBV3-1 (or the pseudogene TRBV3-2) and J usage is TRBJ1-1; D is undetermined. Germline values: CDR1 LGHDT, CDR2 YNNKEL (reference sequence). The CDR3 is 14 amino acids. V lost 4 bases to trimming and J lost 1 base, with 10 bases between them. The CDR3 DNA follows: TGTGCCAGCAGCCGGATGTGGGCGAACACTGAAGCTTTCTTT. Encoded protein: CASSRMWANTEAFF.

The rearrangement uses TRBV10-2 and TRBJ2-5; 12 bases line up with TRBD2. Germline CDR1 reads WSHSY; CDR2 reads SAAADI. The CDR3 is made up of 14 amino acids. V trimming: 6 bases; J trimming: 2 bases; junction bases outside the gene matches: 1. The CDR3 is CASRLAGGQETQYF. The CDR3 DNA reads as TGCGCCAGCAGGCTAGCGGGAGGGCAAGAGACCCAGTACTTC.

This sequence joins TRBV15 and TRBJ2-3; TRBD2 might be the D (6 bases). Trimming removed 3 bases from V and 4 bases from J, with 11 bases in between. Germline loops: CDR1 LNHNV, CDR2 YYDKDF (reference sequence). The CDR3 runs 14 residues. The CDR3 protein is CATSRERAPDTQYF. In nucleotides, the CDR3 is TGTGCCACCAGCAGGGAGCGGGCTCCAGATACGCAGTATTTT.

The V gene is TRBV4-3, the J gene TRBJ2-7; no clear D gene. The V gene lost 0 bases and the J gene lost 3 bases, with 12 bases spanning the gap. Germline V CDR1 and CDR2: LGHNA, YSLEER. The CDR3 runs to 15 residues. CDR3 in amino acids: CASSQDLADNYEQYF. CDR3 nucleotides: TGCGCCAGCAGCCAAGATTTGGCGGATAACTACGAGCAGTACTTC.

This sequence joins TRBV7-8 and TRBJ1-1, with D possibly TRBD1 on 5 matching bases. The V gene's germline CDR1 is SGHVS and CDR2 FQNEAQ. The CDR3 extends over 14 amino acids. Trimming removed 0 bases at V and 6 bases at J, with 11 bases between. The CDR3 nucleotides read TGTGCCAGCAGCTTAGCTAACAGGTTGGCTGAAGCTTTCTTT. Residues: CASSLANRLAEAFF. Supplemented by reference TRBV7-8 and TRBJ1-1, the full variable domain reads GAGVSQSPRYKVAKRGQDVALRCDPISGHVSLFWYQQALGQGPEFLTYFQNEAQLDKSGLPSDRFFAERPEGSVSTLKIQRTQQEDSAVYLCASSLANRLAEAFFGQGTRLTVV.

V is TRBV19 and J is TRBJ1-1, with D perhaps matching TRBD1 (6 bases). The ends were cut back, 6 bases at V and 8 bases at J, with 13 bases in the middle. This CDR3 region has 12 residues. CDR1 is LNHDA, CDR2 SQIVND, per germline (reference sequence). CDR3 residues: CASSIQGFEAFF. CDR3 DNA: TGTGCCAGTAGCATACAGGGATTCGAAGCTTTCTTT. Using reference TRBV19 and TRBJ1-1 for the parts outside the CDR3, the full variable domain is DGGITQSPKYLFRKEGQNVTLSCEQNLNHDAMYWYRQDPGQGLRLIYYSQIVNDFQKGDIAEGYSVSREKKESFPLTVTSAQKNPTAFYLCASSIQGFEAFFGQGTRLTVV.

In DNA form, the CDR3 reads TGTGCCTGGGAGACAGGGGGTAACTACGAGCAGTACTTC. Residues: CAWETGGNYEQYF. The chain couples TRBV30 to TRBJ2-7, with 9 bases lining up with TRBD1. V shed 5 bases and J 3 bases; nucleotides not matched to a gene: 5. Looked up from germline, CDR1 is GTSNPN and CDR2 is SVGIG (reference sequence). CDR3 length equals 13 residues. Together with reference TRBV30 and TRBJ2-7, the CDR3 gives the full variable domain: SQTIHQWPATLVQPVGSPLSLECTVEGTSNPNLYWYRQAAGRGLQLLFYSVGIGQISSEVPQNLSASRPQDRQFILSSKKLLLSDSGFYLCAWETGGNYEQYFGPGTRLTVT.

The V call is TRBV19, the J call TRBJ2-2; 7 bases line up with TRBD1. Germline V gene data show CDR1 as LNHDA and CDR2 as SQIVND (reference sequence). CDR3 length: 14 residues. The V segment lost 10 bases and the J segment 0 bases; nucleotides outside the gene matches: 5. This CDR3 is CATGTAPNTGELFF. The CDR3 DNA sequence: TGTGCCACCGGGACAGCCCCGAACACCGGGGAGCTGTTTTTT. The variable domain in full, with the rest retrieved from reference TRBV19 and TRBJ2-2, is DGGITQSPKYLFRKEGQNVTLSCEQNLNHDAMYWYRQDPGQGLRLIYYSQIVNDFQKGDIAEGYSVSREKKESFPLTVTSAQKNPTAFYLCATGTAPNTGELFFGEGSRLTVL.

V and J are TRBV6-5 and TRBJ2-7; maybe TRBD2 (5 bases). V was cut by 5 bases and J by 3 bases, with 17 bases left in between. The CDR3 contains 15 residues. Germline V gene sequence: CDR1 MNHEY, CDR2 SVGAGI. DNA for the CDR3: TGTGCCAGCAGTCGAGGGCAAATAACTGGCTACGAGCAGTACTTC. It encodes CASSRGQITGYEQYF.

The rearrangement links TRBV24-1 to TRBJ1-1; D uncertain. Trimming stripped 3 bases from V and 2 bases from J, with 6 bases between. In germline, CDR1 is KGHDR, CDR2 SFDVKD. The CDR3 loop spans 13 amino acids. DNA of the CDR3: TGTGCCACCAGTGATGGGCATAACACTGAAGCTTTCTTT. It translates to CATSDGHNTEAFF.

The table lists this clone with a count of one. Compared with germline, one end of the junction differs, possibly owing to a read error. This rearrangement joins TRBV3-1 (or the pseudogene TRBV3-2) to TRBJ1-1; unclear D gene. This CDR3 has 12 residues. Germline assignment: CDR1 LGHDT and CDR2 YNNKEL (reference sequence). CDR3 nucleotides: TGTGCCAGCAGCCAAGGTCCTGGCTCTGTGCGGTTT. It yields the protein CASSQGPGSVRF.

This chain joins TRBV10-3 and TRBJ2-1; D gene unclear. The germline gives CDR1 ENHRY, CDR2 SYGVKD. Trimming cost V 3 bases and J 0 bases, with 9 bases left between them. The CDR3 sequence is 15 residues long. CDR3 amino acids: CAISEDGSSYNEQFF. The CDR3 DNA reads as TGTGCCATCAGTGAAGATGGCAGCTCCTACAATGAGCAGTTCTTC.

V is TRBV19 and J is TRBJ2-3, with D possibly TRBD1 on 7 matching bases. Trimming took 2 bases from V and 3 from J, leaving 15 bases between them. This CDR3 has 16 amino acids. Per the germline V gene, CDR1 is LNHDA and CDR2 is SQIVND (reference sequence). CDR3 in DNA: TGTGCCAGTAGTATAACGGAGGGGGCGCGGACAGATACGCAGTATTTT. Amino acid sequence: CASSITEGARTDTQYF.